This T cell receptor (beta chain) was sequenced during a study of T cell changes during pregnancy in multiple sclerosis. Clones were read by immunoSEQ multiplex PCR, and TCRdb kept only the in-frame ones, dropping some. The sample carries approximately 40,000 clones, roughly 90% recorded once. The CDR3 runs to 13 residues. V was pared by 4 bases and J by 4 bases, with 8 bases between. CDR1 is SGHTA and CDR2 is FQGNSA in the germline V gene. The receptor's source is a female donor with multiple sclerosis, enrolled in a pregnancy study. The sample was CD4+ T cells from peripheral blood mononuclear cells, taken before pregnancy. V is TRBV7-2 and J is TRBJ1-5, with a possible D match to TRBD1 (5 bases). CDR3 loop: CASSWGLNQPQHF. The CDR3 DNA sequence: TGTGCCAGCAGCTGGGGACTAAATCAGCCCCAGCATTTT.